These 28 T cell receptor beta chains were sequenced from one sample in a study of tumor and adjacent non-tumor tissue in lung cancer. TCRbeta libraries were built with three rounds of nested PCR, modified from ARM-PCR. TCRdb fed the multiplex PCR reads into MiXCR, producing one record per CDR3 protein. The sample consists of more than 75,000 distinct CDR3 sequences, 55% to 70% of them appearing once. No cell sorting was done before RNA was extracted from the tissue. What was sequenced was lung tumor tissue. These receptors all stem from a woman aged 70 to 79 with non-small cell lung cancer.

A word on this clonotype: A read error may account for a junction end that differs from germline. This chain connects TRBV4-1 to TRBJ1-3, with D tentatively TRBD1 (6 bases). Germline-derived CDR1 and CDR2 are MGHRA and YSYEKL. This CDR3 region has 18 residues. CDR3 DNA sequence: TGCGCCAGCAGCCTCACGGCGAACAGGGTTCTAGGTGGAGACACCATATATTTT. This codes for CASSLTANRVLGGDTIYF.

This clonotype was seen a few times. J is TRBJ2-1 and V is TRBV5-4; D might be TRBD2 (7 bases). The CDR3 spans 14 residues. V lost 3 bases and J lost 7, with 14 bases in between. CDR1 SGHNT and CDR2 YYREEE come from the germline V gene (reference sequence). CDR3 sequence reads: CASSWGGNENEQFF. Written as DNA, the CDR3 is TGTGCCAGCAGCTGGGGGGGCAATGAGAATGAGCAGTTCTTC.

This sequence joins TRBV4-1 and TRBJ2-5; D perhaps matches TRBD2 (5 bases). The CDR3 is 17 amino acids. Between the trimmed V and J ends, which lost 6 bases and 2 bases, there was a span of 22 bases. The germline CDR1 and CDR2 sequences are MGHRA and YSYEKL. CDR3 sequence (DNA): TGCGCCAGCAGACCCCGATGGGCCGCGCGGGCTCAAGAGACCCAGTACTTC. Translation: CASRPRWAARAQETQYF.

Regarding this clonotype: At one end the junction does not follow the germline gene, possibly because of a read error. The V and J genes are TRBV29-1 and TRBJ2-1, with TRBD1 matching over 8 bases. CDR1 and CDR2 (germline): SQVTM, ANQGSEA. The CDR3 spans 12 residues. This chain's CDR3 is CSVAAGGNEQFF. In DNA form, the CDR3 reads TGCAGCGTTGCCGCAGGGGGCAATGAGCAATTCTTC.

The V gene is TRBV12-3 or TRBV12-4, the J gene TRBJ2-3; D remains unclear. The J call is in doubt because the DNA end fits TRBJ1-5 better. The CDR3 consists of 11 residues. This chain's CDR3 is CASRRTDTQHF. The CDR3 DNA sequence: TGTGCCAGTAGGCGCACAGATACGCAGCATTTT.

Note on this clonotype: This is likely a read error, given that the CDR3 carries no conserved phenylalanine or tryptophan at its end. Because the CDR3's place on the DNA is in doubt, the DNA is left out and the CDR3 is given as listed by TCRdb. This chain connects TRBV6-1 to TRBJ2-5; the D call TRBD1 from the table was never checked on the DNA. The CDR3 is 13 residues long, ends included. The germline gives CDR1 MNHNS, CDR2 SASEGT. The CDR3: CAMGQLFQETLYS.

About this clonotype itself: A much larger clone differs from this one at a single base, so this may be a read error. The conserved final phenylalanine or tryptophan is absent from the CDR3, which likely points to a read error. J is TRBJ1-1 and V is TRBV6-6; 7 nucleotides align to TRBD1. Germline V gives CDR1 MNHNY, CDR2 SVGAGI (reference sequence). The CDR3 is 14 residues long. The CDR3 DNA reads TGTGTCAGCAGTTACCGCGACAGGGCCACTGAAGCTTTCTCT. It codes for CVSSYRDRATEAFS.

The chain employs TRBV11-3 and TRBJ2-2; maybe TRBD2 (6 bases). The CDR3 loop spans 16 amino acids. V gave up 3 bases and J gave up 9 bases, with 20 bases separating them. Looked up from germline, CDR1 is SGHNT and CDR2 is YENEEA. DNA of the CDR3: TGTGCCAGCAGCTTTCTAGCGAGAGTCGTGACCAGGGAGCTGTTTTTT. Translated, it gives CASSFLARVVTRELFF.

This clonotype has more than one count but fewer than ten. Being one base from a much bigger clone, this may be a read error. The CDR3 loop is CASRTGRGQYGYTF. The CDR3 region has the DNA TGTGCTAGTAGGACAGGCAGGGGGCAATATGGCTACACCTTC. The rearrangement joins TRBV12-5 to TRBJ1-2, with 8 bases identical to TRBD1. This CDR3 is 14 amino acids long. V lost 8 bases, J lost 5 bases, and 10 bases stayed unmatched. Germline V lookup: CDR1 LGHNT, CDR2 FRNRAP. Complete variable domain (other parts from reference TRBV12-5 and TRBJ1-2): DARVTQTPRHKVTEMGQEVTMRCQPILGHNTVFWYRQTMMQGLELLAYFRNRAPLDDSGMPKDRFSAEMPDATLATLKIQPSEPRDSAVYFCASRTGRGQYGYTFGSGTRLTVV.

This clonotype was observed a few times. This likely comes from a read error, as the CDR3 has no conserved phenylalanine or tryptophan at its end. The CDR3 DNA reads TGTAGTGCCGGGAGGGGGCTGTACTACGAGCAGTACTTG. It codes for CSAGRGLYYEQYL. The chain employs TRBV29-1 and TRBJ2-7, with D maybe TRBD2 (8 bases). Germline CDR1 SQVTM, CDR2 ANQGSEA. The CDR3 runs 13 residues.

On this clonotype itself: Likely a read error: the CDR3 ends without its conserved phenylalanine or tryptophan. V and J are TRBV10-2 and TRBJ2-1; 10 bases are a match to TRBD2. CDR3 length equals 15 residues. The germline V gene has CDR1 WSHSY and CDR2 SAAADI. CDR3 amino acids: CASSEAAGGLNEQFL. For the CDR3, the DNA is TGTGCCAGCAGTGAGGCAGCGGGAGGGCTCAATGAGCAGTTCTTA.

On this clonotype: The missing conserved phenylalanine or tryptophan at the end of this CDR3 makes a read error likely. The chain couples TRBV4-1 to TRBJ2-5; 9 bases are a match to TRBD2. There are 20 residues in the CDR3. Germline lookup yields CDR1 MGHRA and CDR2 YSYEKL. CDR3 nucleotide sequence: TGCGCCAGCAGCCAAGGGAGAGGTCTAGCGGGAAATGTTGGCCAAGAGGCCCAGTACTCC. Its translation: CASSQGRGLAGNVGQEAQYS.

Concerning this clonotype itself: The missing conserved phenylalanine or tryptophan at the end of this CDR3 makes a read error likely. V is TRBV29-1 and J is TRBJ2-1; D uncertain. Germline V lookup: CDR1 SQVTM, CDR2 ANQGSEA. The CDR3 extends over 12 amino acids. V was clipped by 1 base and J by 6 bases, with 7 bases between them. The CDR3 DNA reads TGCAGCGTTGAAGGGGAATTCAATGAGCAGTTCTCC. Its translation is CSVEGEFNEQFS.

On this clonotype: A junction end diverges from the germline sequence, so it may reflect a read error. The chain links TRBV6-5 to TRBJ2-3, with D hard to call. This CDR3 has 15 residues. Germline assignment: CDR1 MNHEY and CDR2 SVGAGI. The CDR3 here is CASSYSSMNIDTQYF. The CDR3 nucleotides are TGTGCCAGCAGTTACTCGTCTATGAACATAGATACCCAGTATTTT.

The sample holds one count of this clonotype. The gene calls are TRBV6-1 and TRBJ1-5, with 8 bases that match TRBD1. The trim removed 5 bases at V and 6 bases at J, leaving 9 bases unmatched. The CDR3 is 15 residues long. The germline V gene encodes CDR1 MNHNS and CDR2 SASEGT. CDR3 nucleotide sequence: TGTGCCAGCAGTCCCGCCGGGACAGGAATTCAGCCCCAGCATTTT. Protein: CASSPAGTGIQPQHF.

This clonotype was recorded at least ten times. The chain carries TRBV6-5 and TRBJ1-4; D unclear. V gave up 6 bases and J gave up 0 bases, with 8 bases separating them. In germline, CDR1 is MNHEY, CDR2 SVGAGI. This CDR3 has 14 amino acids. For the CDR3, the DNA is TGTGCCAGCAGGGGCAGAGCAACTAATGAAAAACTGTTTTTT. Translating gives CASRGRATNEKLFF.

V usage is TRBV5-1 and J usage is TRBJ2-7; D unclear. Trimming shortened V by 0 bases and J by 4 bases, and 14 bases separated the two germline ends. The CDR3 is made up of 15 amino acids. Germline V gene data show CDR1 as SGHRS and CDR2 as YFSETQ. CDR3 sequence (DNA): TGCGCCAGCAGCTTGGCCGGGCTAGGTAATTACGAGCAGTACTTC. This sequence encodes CASSLAGLGNYEQYF.

Details on this clonotype: The conserved closing phenylalanine or tryptophan is absent in this CDR3, likely reflecting a read error. The DNA is omitted, as the CDR3 cannot be located on it reliably, and the CDR3 follows TCRdb's listing. The V call is TRBV7-3, the J call TRBJ2-2; the D segment call TRBD2 is taken from the table without a DNA check. The germline V gene has CDR1 SGHTA and CDR2 FQGTGA. 17 amino acids form the CDR3, both terminal residues included. The CDR3 sequence is CASSLTPSGRSTGELIV.

This clonotype was counted many times. The chain has TRBV13 and TRBJ2-7; D might be TRBD1 or TRBD2, each matching 5 bases. Trimming stripped 3 bases from V and 0 bases from J, with 9 bases between. This CDR3 region has 14 residues. Germline CDR1 reads PRHDT; CDR2 reads FYEKMQ (reference sequence). The CDR3 DNA is TGTGCCAGCAGCTTTGGGGGAACCTCCTACGAGCAGTACTTC. The encoded protein is CASSFGGTSYEQYF.

A note on this clonotype: One end of the junction does not line up with germline, which may come from a read error. The CDR3 DNA reads as TGCAGTGCGAAACGATACAGTAACAATGAGCAGTTCTTT. This sequence encodes CSAKRYSNNEQFF. The gene calls are TRBV20-1 and TRBJ2-1; no clear D. CDR3 length: 13 residues. Germline values: CDR1 DFQATT, CDR2 SNEGSKA (reference sequence).

A word on this clonotype: The junction does not match germline at one end; this may be a read error. The rearrangement joins TRBV12-3 or TRBV12-4 to TRBJ2-7; no definite D call. The CDR3 spans 13 residues. In nucleotides, the CDR3 is TGTGTCAGCAGCGTCGGTCCCTCCTACGAGCAGTACTTC. It yields the protein CVSSVGPSYEQYF.

The V gene is TRBV11-3, the J gene TRBJ2-3; tentative D call: TRBD1 (6 bases). There are 15 residues in the CDR3. V lost 8 bases and J lost 5, with 20 bases in between. Per the germline V gene, CDR1 is SGHNT and CDR2 is YENEEA. As DNA, the CDR3 is TGTGCCAGCGACTTTAGAGGGGACACAGGAGATACGCAGTATTTT. This codes for CASDFRGDTGDTQYF. The complete variable domain, with remaining parts taken from reference TRBV11-3 and TRBJ2-3, reads EAGVVQSPRYKIIEKKQPVAFWCNPISGHNTLYWYLQNLGQGPELLIRYENEEAVDDSQLPKDRFSAERLKGVDSTLKIQPAELGDSAVYLCASDFRGDTGDTQYFGPGTRLTVL.

In the case of this clonotype: A read error may produce the germline difference seen at one junction end. V and J are TRBV4-1 and TRBJ1-5; 7 positions match TRBD1. This CDR3 has 15 residues. Germline V gives CDR1 MGHRA, CDR2 YSYEKL. CDR3 bases: TGCGCCAGTAGCCAGAATGGACAGGCCCCTCAGCGCCAGCATTTT. Translated: CASSQNGQAPQRQHF.

As to this clonotype: A much larger clone differs from this one at a single base, so this may be a read error. V and J are TRBV7-8 and TRBJ2-7; 7 bases line up with TRBD2. The DNA end favors TRBJ2-1, so the J call may be wrong. The germline V gene encodes CDR1 SGHVS and CDR2 FQNEAQ. The CDR3 loop spans 13 amino acids. CDR3 sequence (DNA): TGTGCCAGCAGCCCTATCAGGGACTACGAGCAGTTCTTC. As protein: CASSPIRDYEQFF.

J is TRBJ2-1 and V is TRBV6-5; D perhaps matches TRBD2 (6 bases). V gave up 0 bases and J gave up 16 bases, with 31 bases separating them. The CDR3 loop spans 18 amino acids. The germline gives CDR1 MNHEY, CDR2 SVGAGI. In DNA, the CDR3 is TGTGCCAGCAGTTACTCCCCGGCTAGCGAGAGTACCTACAATGAGCGATTCTTC. Translating it yields CASSYSPASESTYNERFF.

Notes on this clonotype: Since no conserved phenylalanine or tryptophan closes the CDR3, a read error is the likely cause. This chain links TRBV6-5 with TRBJ2-5, with D perhaps TRBD2 (6 bases). Germline CDR1 is MNHEY and CDR2 is SVGAGI. V lost 5 bases, J lost 5 bases, and 21 bases lay in between. CDR3 length: 16 amino acids. This CDR3 reads CASSNHSGEGKETQYV. The CDR3 coding sequence is TGTGCCAGCAGTAACCACTCGGGAGAAGGAAAGGAGACCCAGTACGTC.

This clonotype was picked up many times. The CDR3 loop reads CASSLKGSGALYYNEQFF. In DNA, the CDR3 is TGTGCCAGCAGCTTGAAAGGTAGCGGGGCCCTATACTACAATGAGCAGTTCTTC. This chain joins TRBV5-5 and TRBJ2-1, with TRBD2 identical over 8 bases. V trimming: 1 base; J trimming: 3 bases; junction bases outside the gene matches: 12. CDR1 SGHKS and CDR2 YYEKEE come from the germline V gene (reference sequence). The CDR3 spans 18 residues.

Worth noting for this clonotype: One junction end does not reproduce the germline sequence, and a read error may be involved. The chain recombines TRBV6-2 or TRBV6-3 with TRBJ2-7; 10 bases fit TRBD2. This CDR3 is 17 amino acids long. CDR1 is MNHEY, CDR2 SVGEGT, per germline. CDR3 residues: CASSSTSGMATAYEQYF. The CDR3 DNA reads TGTGCCAGCAGCTCAACTAGCGGGATGGCCACCGCATACGAGCAATACTTC.